A single sample is the source of the 5 T cell receptor beta chains below, sequenced in a study of control samples from healthy donors and cancer patients (dated by TCRdb to 2020 to 2021). The library was produced with the immunoSEQ multiplex PCR assay. Drawn from immuneACCESS, this table holds only the in-frame rearrangements with V and J called that TCRdb kept. Clones are partly lost; checked studies trace under half to an unresolved V gene and leave the rest unexplained. This sample gives 100,000 to 150,000 clones in total; over 75% of them show up just once. The ten largest clones take up around 2.5% of the sample. Sequencing used blood. These receptors were obtained from a man between 35 and 55 years old in good health.

V is TRBV19 and J is TRBJ1-1, with D possibly TRBD1 on 5 matching bases. The CDR3 extends over 14 amino acids. Looked up from germline, CDR1 is LNHDA and CDR2 is SQIVND (reference sequence). V lost 7 bases and J lost 6, with 18 bases in between. The CDR3 DNA is TGTGCCAGTATCCCCCTTGGGGGTAGGGCTGAAGCTTTCTTT. This gives the protein CASIPLGGRAEAFF.

The genes are TRBV18 and TRBJ1-3; D is perhaps TRBD1 (5 bases). There are 14 residues in the CDR3. V lost 3 bases and J 2 bases, leaving 8 bases between the germline ends. From germline, CDR1 is KGHSH and CDR2 LQKENI. DNA for the CDR3: TGTGCCAGCTCACCTAAGGGGACTGGAAACACCATATATTTT. Protein: CASSPKGTGNTIYF. The whole variable domain, filled in from reference TRBV18 and TRBJ1-3, reads NAGVMQNPRHLVRRRGQEARLRCSPMKGHSHVYWYRQLPEEGLKFMVYLQKENIIDESGMPKERFSAEFPKEGPSILRIQQVVRGDSAAYFCASSPKGTGNTIYFGEGSWLTVV.

The V and J genes are TRBV7-9 and TRBJ1-4; possible D gene TRBD1, 5 bases. The CDR3 runs 14 residues. Germline V gives CDR1 SEHNR, CDR2 FQNEAQ (reference sequence). V lost 6 bases to trimming and J lost 7 bases, with 15 bases between them. The CDR3 protein is CASSLSGTGEKLFF. For the CDR3, the DNA is TGTGCCAGCAGTTTAAGCGGGACTGGTGAAAAACTGTTTTTT.

This chain joins TRBV10-1 and TRBJ1-6; TRBD1 is a possible D gene (6 bases). CDR1 WNHNN and CDR2 SYGVQD come from the germline V gene (reference sequence). V lost 0 bases to trimming and J lost 8 bases, with 11 bases between them. The CDR3 consists of 15 residues. The CDR3: CASSESITGYSPLHF. The CDR3 DNA reads TGCGCCAGCAGTGAGTCCATTACAGGGTATTCACCCCTCCACTTT.

The V and J genes are TRBV2 and TRBJ2-4; TRBD2 is a possible D gene (5 bases). V was trimmed by 8 bases and J by 0 bases, leaving 11 bases between them. The length of the CDR3 is 14 residues. From germline, CDR1 is SNHLY and CDR2 FYNNEI. The CDR3 here is CASHGGLAKNIQYF. Here the CDR3 DNA reads TGTGCCAGCCATGGCGGGTTAGCCAAAAACATTCAGTACTTC.